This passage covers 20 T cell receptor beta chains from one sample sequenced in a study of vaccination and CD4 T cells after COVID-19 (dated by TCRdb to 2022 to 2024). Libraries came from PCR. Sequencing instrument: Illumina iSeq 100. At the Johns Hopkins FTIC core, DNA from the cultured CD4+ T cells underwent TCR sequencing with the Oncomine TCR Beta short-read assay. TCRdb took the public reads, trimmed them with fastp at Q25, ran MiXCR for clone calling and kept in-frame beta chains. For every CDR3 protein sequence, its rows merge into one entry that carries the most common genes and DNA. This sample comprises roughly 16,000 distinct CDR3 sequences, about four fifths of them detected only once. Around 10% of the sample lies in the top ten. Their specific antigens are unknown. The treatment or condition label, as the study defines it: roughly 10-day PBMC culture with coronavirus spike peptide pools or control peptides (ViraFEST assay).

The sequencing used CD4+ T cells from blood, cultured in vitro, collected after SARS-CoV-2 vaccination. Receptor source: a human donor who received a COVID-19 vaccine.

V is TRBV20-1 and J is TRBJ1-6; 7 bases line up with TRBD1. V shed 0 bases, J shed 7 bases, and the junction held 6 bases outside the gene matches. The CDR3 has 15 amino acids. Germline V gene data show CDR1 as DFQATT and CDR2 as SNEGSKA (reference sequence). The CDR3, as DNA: TGCAGTGCTAGAGATCTACAGGGGCCGAATTCACCCCTCCACTTT. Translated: CSARDLQGPNSPLHF.

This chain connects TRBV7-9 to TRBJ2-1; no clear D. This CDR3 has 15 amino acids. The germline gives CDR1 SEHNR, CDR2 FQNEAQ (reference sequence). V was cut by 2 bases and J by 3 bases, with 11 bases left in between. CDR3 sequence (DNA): TGTGCCAGCAGCTTAAGTCTAACCTACTACAATGAGCAGTTCTTC. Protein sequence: CASSLSLTYYNEQFF.

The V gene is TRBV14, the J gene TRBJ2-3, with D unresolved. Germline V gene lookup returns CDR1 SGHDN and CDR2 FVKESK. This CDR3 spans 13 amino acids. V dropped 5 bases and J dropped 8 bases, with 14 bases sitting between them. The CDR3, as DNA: TGTGCCAGCAGCTGGCAGTCAAAGGGTACGCAGTATTTT. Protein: CASSWQSKGTQYF.

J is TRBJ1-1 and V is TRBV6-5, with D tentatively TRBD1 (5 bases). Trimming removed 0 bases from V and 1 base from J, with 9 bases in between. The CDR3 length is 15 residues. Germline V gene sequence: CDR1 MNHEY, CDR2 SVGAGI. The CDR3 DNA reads TGTGCCAGCAGTTACTCGACAGCGAGGAACACTGAAGCTTTCTTT. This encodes CASSYSTARNTEAFF.

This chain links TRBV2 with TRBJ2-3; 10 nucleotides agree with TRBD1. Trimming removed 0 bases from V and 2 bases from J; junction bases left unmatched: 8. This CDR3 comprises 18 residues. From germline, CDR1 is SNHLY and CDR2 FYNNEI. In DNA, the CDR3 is TGTGCCAGCAGTGAAGCCTCGACAGGGGGCCGTACCACAGATACGCAGTATTTT. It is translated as CASSEASTGGRTTDTQYF.

CDR3 nucleotide sequence: TGTGCCAGCAGCTTAGTTTGGGGAAAGTCTGGAAACACCATATATTTT. Amino acids: CASSLVWGKSGNTIYF. The chain employs TRBV11-3 and TRBJ1-3; D unresolved. Germline V gives CDR1 SGHNT, CDR2 YENEEA. The CDR3 runs 16 residues. V gave up 1 base and J gave up 1 base, with 11 bases separating them. The whole variable domain, filled in from reference TRBV11-3 and TRBJ1-3, reads EAGVVQSPRYKIIEKKQPVAFWCNPISGHNTLYWYLQNLGQGPELLIRYENEEAVDDSQLPKDRFSAERLKGVDSTLKIQPAELGDSAVYLCASSLVWGKSGNTIYFGEGSWLTVV.

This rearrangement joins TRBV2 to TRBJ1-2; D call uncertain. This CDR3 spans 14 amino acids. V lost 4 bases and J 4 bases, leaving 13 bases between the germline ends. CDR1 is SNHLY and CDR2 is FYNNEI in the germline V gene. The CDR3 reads CASSVKGWGYGYTF. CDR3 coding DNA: TGTGCCAGCAGTGTGAAGGGTTGGGGCTATGGCTACACCTTC.

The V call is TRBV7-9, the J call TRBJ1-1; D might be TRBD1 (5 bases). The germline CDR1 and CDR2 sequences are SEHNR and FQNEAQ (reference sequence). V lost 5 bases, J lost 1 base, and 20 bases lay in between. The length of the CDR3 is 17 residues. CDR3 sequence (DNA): TGTGCCAGCAGCGGAATAAAAACGGGGGGAACGAACACTGAAGCTTTCTTT. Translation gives CASSGIKTGGTNTEAFF. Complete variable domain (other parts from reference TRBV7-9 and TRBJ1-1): DTGVSQNPRHKITKRGQNVTFRCDPISEHNRLYWYRQTLGQGPEFLTYFQNEAQLEKSRLLSDRFSAERPKGSFSTLEIQRTEQGDSAMYLCASSGIKTGGTNTEAFFGQGTRLTVV.

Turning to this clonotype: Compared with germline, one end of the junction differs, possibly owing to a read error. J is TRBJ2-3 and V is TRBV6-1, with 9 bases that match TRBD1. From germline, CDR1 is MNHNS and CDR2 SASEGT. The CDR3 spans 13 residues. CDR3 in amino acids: CAGRDRGTDTQYF. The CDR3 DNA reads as TGTGCCGGCAGGGACAGGGGCACAGATACGCAGTATTTT.

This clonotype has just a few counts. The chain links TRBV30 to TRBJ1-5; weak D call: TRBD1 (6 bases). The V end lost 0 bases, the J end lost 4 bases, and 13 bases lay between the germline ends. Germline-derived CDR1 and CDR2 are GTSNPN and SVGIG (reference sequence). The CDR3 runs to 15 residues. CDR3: CAWSVGAFGNQPQHF. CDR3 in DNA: TGTGCCTGGAGTGTGGGGGCATTCGGGAATCAGCCCCAGCATTTT. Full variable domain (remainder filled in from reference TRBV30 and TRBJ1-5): SQTIHQWPATLVQPVGSPLSLECTVEGTSNPNLYWYRQAAGRGLQLLFYSVGIGQISSEVPQNLSASRPQDRQFILSSKKLLLSDSGFYLCAWSVGAFGNQPQHFGDGTRLSIL.

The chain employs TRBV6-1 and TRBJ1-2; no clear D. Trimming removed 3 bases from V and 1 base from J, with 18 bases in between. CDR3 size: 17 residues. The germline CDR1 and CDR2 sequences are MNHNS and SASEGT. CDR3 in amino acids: CASSDPGLSESNYGYTF. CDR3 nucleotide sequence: TGTGCCAGCAGTGACCCCGGACTATCAGAAAGTAACTATGGCTACACCTTC.

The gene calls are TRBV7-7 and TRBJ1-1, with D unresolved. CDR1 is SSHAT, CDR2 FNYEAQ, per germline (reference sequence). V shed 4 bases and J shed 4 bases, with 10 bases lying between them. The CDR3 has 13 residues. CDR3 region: CASSSKVGTEAFF. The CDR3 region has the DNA TGTGCCAGCAGCTCAAAGGTGGGCACTGAAGCTTTCTTT.

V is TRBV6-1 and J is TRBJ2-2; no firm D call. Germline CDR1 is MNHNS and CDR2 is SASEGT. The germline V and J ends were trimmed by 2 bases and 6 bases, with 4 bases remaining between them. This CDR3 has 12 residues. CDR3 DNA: TGTGCCAGCAGTGAAATCTCCGGGGAGCTGTTTTTT. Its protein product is CASSEISGELFF.

This CDR3 reads CAWTPLLKGGHNTEAFF. CDR3 nucleotide sequence: TGTGCCTGGACGCCCCTCCTAAAAGGGGGCCATAACACTGAAGCTTTCTTT. This chain links TRBV30 with TRBJ1-1; 7 nucleotides align to TRBD1. V was clipped by 4 bases and J by 2 bases; unmatched bases: 16. Germline-derived CDR1 and CDR2 are GTSNPN and SVGIG (reference sequence). This CDR3 has 17 residues.

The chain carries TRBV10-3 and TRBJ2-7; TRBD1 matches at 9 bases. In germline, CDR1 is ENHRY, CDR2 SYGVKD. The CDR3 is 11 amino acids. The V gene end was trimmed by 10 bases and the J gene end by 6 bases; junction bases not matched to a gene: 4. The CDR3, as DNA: TGTGCCACCCGGGACAGGGCCGAGCAGTACTTC. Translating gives CATRDRAEQYF.

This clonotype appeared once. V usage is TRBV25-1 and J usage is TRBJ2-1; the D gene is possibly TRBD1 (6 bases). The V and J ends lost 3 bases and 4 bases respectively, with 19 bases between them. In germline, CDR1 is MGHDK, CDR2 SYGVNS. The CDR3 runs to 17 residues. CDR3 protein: CASSDSTGQGIYNEQFF. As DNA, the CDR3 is TGTGCCAGCAGTGACTCAACAGGGCAGGGAATTTACAATGAGCAGTTCTTC.

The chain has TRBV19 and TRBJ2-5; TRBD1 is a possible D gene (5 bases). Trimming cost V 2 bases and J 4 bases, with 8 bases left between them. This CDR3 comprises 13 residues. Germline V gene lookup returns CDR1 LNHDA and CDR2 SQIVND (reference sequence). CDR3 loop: CASSISRGETQYF. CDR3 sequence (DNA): TGTGCCAGTAGTATATCTAGGGGAGAGACCCAGTACTTC.

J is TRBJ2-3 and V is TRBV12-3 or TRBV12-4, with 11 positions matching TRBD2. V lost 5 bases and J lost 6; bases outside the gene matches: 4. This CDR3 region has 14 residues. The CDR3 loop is CASSPGLAADTQYF. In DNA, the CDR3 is TGTGCCAGCAGTCCGGGACTAGCGGCCGATACGCAGTATTTT.

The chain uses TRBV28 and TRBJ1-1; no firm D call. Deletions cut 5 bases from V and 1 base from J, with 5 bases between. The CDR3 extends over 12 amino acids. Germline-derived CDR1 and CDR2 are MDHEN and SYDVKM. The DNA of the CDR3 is TGTGCCAGCAGTCCCTGGAACACTGAAGCTTTCTTT. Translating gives CASSPWNTEAFF. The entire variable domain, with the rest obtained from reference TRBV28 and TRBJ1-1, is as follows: DVKVTQSSRYLVKRTGEKVFLECVQDMDHENMFWYRQDPGLGLRLIYFSYDVKMKEKGDIPEGYSVSREKKERFSLILESASTNQTSMYLCASSPWNTEAFFGQGTRLTVV.

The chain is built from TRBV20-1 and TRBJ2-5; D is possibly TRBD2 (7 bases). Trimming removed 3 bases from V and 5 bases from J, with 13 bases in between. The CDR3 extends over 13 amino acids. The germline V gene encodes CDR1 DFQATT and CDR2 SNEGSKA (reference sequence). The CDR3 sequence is CSASPGGGETQYF. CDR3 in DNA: TGCAGTGCTAGTCCGGGGGGCGGGGAGACCCAGTACTTC.